A selection of T cell receptor beta chains follows, all from one sample in a study of T-cell reconstitution after alpha-beta-depleted transplantation in children. A single record per CDR3 protein comes from TCRdb applying MiXCR to the PCR reads. The table shows 250,000 to 400,000 distinct CDR3 sequences, with more than 20% occurring only once. The source was PBMCs, mostly from graft donor cells, collected 180 days after TCRalphabeta/CD19-depleted stem cell transplant. The receptors stem from a male patient between 10 and 17 years old who had a stem cell transplant for acute lymphoblastic leukemia, so the T cells may come from the graft donor. CDR3s include the opening cysteine and the closing phenylalanine or tryptophan. A D gene is named only where the DNA matches it firmly. The size field is filled for only some rows; it gives once, few, many or a size class.

j_gene: TRBJ2-7; len: 15; d_gene: .; v_gene: TRBV28; abundance: once; CDR3aa: CASRGVKGIFYEQYF; CDR3nt: TGTGCCAGCAGGGGGGTTAAGGGTATTTTCTACGAGCAGTACTTC
j_gene: TRBJ2-1; len: 16; d_gene: TRBD2; v_gene: TRBV14; abundance: .; CDR3aa: CASSQVAGGPYNEQFF; CDR3nt: TGTGCCAGCAGCCAGGTTGCGGGAGGACCATACAATGAGCAGTTCTTC
j_gene: TRBJ2-1; len: 14; d_gene: .; v_gene: TRBV20-1; abundance: many; CDR3aa: CSASGESSYNEQFF; CDR3nt: TGCAGTGCTAGTGGCGAGAGCTCCTACAATGAGCAGTTCTTC
j_gene: TRBJ2-1; len: 17; d_gene: .; v_gene: TRBV11-1; abundance: .; CDR3aa: CASSLVPSLSSYNEQFF; CDR3nt: TGTGCCAGCAGCTTAGTCCCTAGCTTGAGCTCCTACAATGAGCAGTTCTTC
j_gene: TRBJ2-1; len: 14; d_gene: TRBD2; v_gene: TRBV11-2; abundance: few; CDR3aa: CASNPGLGYNEQFF; CDR3nt: TGTGCCAGCAACCCGGGACTAGGATACAATGAGCAGTTCTTC
j_gene: TRBJ1-5; len: 16; d_gene: .; v_gene: TRBV4-1; abundance: once; CDR3aa: CASSQGGAYSNQPQHF; CDR3nt: TGCGCCAGCAGCCAAGGGGGGGCTTATAGCAATCAGCCCCAGCATTTT
j_gene: TRBJ2-7; len: 15; d_gene: .; v_gene: TRBV27; abundance: .; CDR3aa: CASSLLPPGTYEQYF; CDR3nt: TGTGCCAGCAGTTTACTACCCCCCGGGACGTACGAGCAGTACTTC
j_gene: TRBJ1-1; len: 16; d_gene: .; v_gene: TRBV5-1; abundance: .; CDR3aa: CASSLGPREYYTEAFF; CDR3nt: TGCGCCAGCAGCTTGGGTCCCAGGGAATATTACACTGAAGCTTTCTTT
j_gene: TRBJ2-3; len: 14; d_gene: .; v_gene: TRBV6-1; abundance: .; CDR3aa: CASSPGGPTDTQYF; CDR3nt: TGTGCCAGCAGCCCCGGGGGGCCCACAGATACGCAGTATTTT
j_gene: TRBJ1-2; len: 15; d_gene: .; v_gene: TRBV5-1; abundance: few; CDR3aa: CASSLARDKNYGYTF; CDR3nt: TGCGCCAGCAGCTTGGCCCGGGACAAGAACTATGGCTACACCTTC
j_gene: TRBJ2-1; len: 14; d_gene: .; v_gene: TRBV9; abundance: .; CDR3aa: CASSAPPGENEQFF; CDR3nt: TGTGCCAGCAGCGCCCCCCCGGGAGAAAATGAGCAGTTCTTC
j_gene: TRBJ2-1; len: 13; d_gene: TRBD2; v_gene: TRBV20-1; abundance: .; CDR3aa: CSARGTSRAEQFF; CDR3nt: TGCAGTGCTAGAGGGACTAGCCGAGCTGAGCAGTTCTTC
j_gene: TRBJ2-3; len: 15; d_gene: .; v_gene: TRBV12-3/TRBV12-4; abundance: few; CDR3aa: CASRPLARGEDTQYF; CDR3nt: TGTGCCAGCAGACCCCTAGCAAGGGGTGAGGATACGCAGTATTTT
j_gene: TRBJ2-2; len: 17; d_gene: TRBD1; v_gene: TRBV5-1; abundance: .; CDR3aa: CASSLAKQGATSGELFF; CDR3nt: TGCGCCAGCAGCTTGGCTAAACAGGGGGCCACGTCCGGGGAGCTGTTTTTT
j_gene: TRBJ2-7; len: 16; d_gene: .; v_gene: TRBV4-1; abundance: .; CDR3aa: CASSQVPFPIRYEQYF; CDR3nt: TGCGCCAGCAGCCAAGTACCTTTCCCTATTCGTTACGAGCAGTACTTC
j_gene: TRBJ2-5; len: 16; d_gene: .; v_gene: TRBV12-3/TRBV12-4; abundance: few; CDR3aa: CASSLDAGTVLETQYF; CDR3nt: TGTGCCAGCAGTTTAGACGCAGGCACCGTTCTAGAGACCCAGTACTTC
j_gene: TRBJ2-7; len: 13; d_gene: .; v_gene: TRBV4-1; abundance: .; CDR3aa: CASSQVEHYEQYF; CDR3nt: TGCGCCAGCAGCCAAGTTGAGCACTACGAGCAGTACTTC
j_gene: TRBJ1-2; len: 15; d_gene: .; v_gene: TRBV5-1; abundance: few; CDR3aa: CASSLAAATNYGYTF; CDR3nt: TGCGCCAGCAGCTTGGCGGCAGCCACTAACTATGGCTACACCTTC
j_gene: TRBJ1-1; len: 13; d_gene: .; v_gene: TRBV6-2/TRBV6-3; abundance: .; CDR3aa: CASSYGGLTEAFF; CDR3nt: TGTGCCAGCAGTTACGGGGGCTTGACTGAAGCTTTCTTT
j_gene: TRBJ2-5; len: 14; d_gene: .; v_gene: TRBV3-1; abundance: .; CDR3aa: CASSPRGGRETQYF; CDR3nt: TGTGCCAGCAGTCCCCGTGGGGGCAGGGAGACCCAGTACTTC
j_gene: TRBJ2-7; len: 12; d_gene: .; v_gene: TRBV7-2; abundance: many; CDR3aa: CASSLGGREQYF; CDR3nt: TGTGCCAGCAGCTTAGGAGGGCGCGAGCAGTACTTC
j_gene: TRBJ2-1; len: 12; d_gene: TRBD2; v_gene: TRBV5-1; abundance: many; CDR3aa: CASSLTRTSEVF; CDR3nt: TGCGCCAGCAGCTTGACCCGGACTAGCGAAGTCTTC
j_gene: TRBJ2-4; len: 16; d_gene: TRBD2; v_gene: TRBV25-1; abundance: .; CDR3aa: CASSERAGVAKNIQYF; CDR3nt: TGTGCCAGCAGTGAACGAGCGGGAGTAGCCAAAAACATTCAGTACTTC
j_gene: TRBJ2-1; len: 14; d_gene: TRBD2; v_gene: TRBV7-9; abundance: .; CDR3aa: CASSLTSGRNEQFF; CDR3nt: TGTGCCAGCAGCTTGACTAGCGGGAGGAATGAGCAGTTCTTC
j_gene: TRBJ1-5; len: 15; d_gene: .; v_gene: TRBV24-1; abundance: many; CDR3aa: CATSAPGGGGQPQHF; CDR3nt: TGTGCCACCAGTGCCCCGGGCGGGGGTGGTCAGCCCCAGCATTTT
j_gene: TRBJ1-1; len: 13; d_gene: .; v_gene: TRBV29-1; abundance: .; CDR3aa: CSVEVDANTEAFF; CDR3nt: TGCAGCGTTGAAGTGGACGCAAACACTGAAGCTTTCTTT
j_gene: TRBJ2-1; len: 15; d_gene: .; v_gene: TRBV19; abundance: few; CDR3aa: CASSLIGPAYNEQFF; CDR3nt: TGTGCCAGTAGTCTTATTGGACCGGCCTACAATGAGCAGTTCTTC